These 15 T cell receptor beta chains originate from one sample sequenced in a study of blood T cell repertoires in COVID-19. Clones were sequenced by immunoSEQ multiplex PCR, and TCRdb holds only the in-frame ones, with some missing. In the table there are 35,000 to 50,000 clones, 69% of which are singletons. The sequenced sample consisted of peripheral blood. The receptors were gathered from a man older than 75 with acute or convalescent COVID-19.

The chain couples TRBV28 to TRBJ1-1; 8 positions match TRBD1. The CDR3 has 13 residues. Germline CDR1 is MDHEN and CDR2 is SYDVKM. The trim removed 7 bases at V and 0 bases at J, leaving 1 base unmatched. The DNA of the CDR3 is TGTGCCAGCAAGGGACAGGTGAACACTGAAGCTTTCTTT. It yields the protein CASKGQVNTEAFF.

This chain connects TRBV30 to TRBJ1-3; no definite D call. V was trimmed by 5 bases and J by 5 bases, leaving 7 bases between them. The germline CDR1 and CDR2 sequences are GTSNPN and SVGIG (reference sequence). This CDR3 spans 11 amino acids. The CDR3 loop is CAWDNRNTIYF. The CDR3 DNA reads TGTGCCTGGGACAATCGAAACACCATATATTTT.

The V and J genes are TRBV7-2 and TRBJ1-3; D gene uncertain. From germline, CDR1 is SGHTA and CDR2 FQGNSA. Trimming pared 1 base from V and 2 bases from J, leaving 6 bases between. The CDR3 runs 14 residues. This chain's CDR3 is CASSLDSAGNTIYF. Written as DNA, the CDR3 is TGTGCCAGCAGCTTAGATTCAGCTGGAAACACCATATATTTT. The full variable domain, in which reference TRBV7-2 and TRBJ1-3 provide the parts outside the CDR3, is GAGVSQSPSNKVTEKGKDVELRCDPISGHTALYWYRQSLGQGLEFLIYFQGNSAPDKSGLPSDRFSAERTGGSVSTLTIQRTQQEDSAVYLCASSLDSAGNTIYFGEGSWLTVV.

The gene calls are TRBV14 and TRBJ1-2; no definite D call. The length of the CDR3 is 14 residues. From germline, CDR1 is SGHDN and CDR2 FVKESK. V lost 0 bases to trimming and J lost 5 bases, with 10 bases between them. DNA of the CDR3: TGTGCCAGCAGCCAAGATTGGCCGGAGTATGGCTACACCTTC. Protein product: CASSQDWPEYGYTF. Combining the CDR3 with reference TRBV14 and TRBJ1-2 gives the whole variable domain EAGVTQFPSHSVIEKGQTVTLRCDPISGHDNLYWYRRVMGKEIKFLLHFVKESKQDESGMPNNRFLAERTGGTYSTLKVQPAELEDSGVYFCASSQDWPEYGYTFGSGTRLTVV.

On this clone: Distinct nucleotide sequences in the sample also encode this CDR3. The gene calls are TRBV5-1 and TRBJ1-2, with D possibly matching TRBD1 (6 bases). In germline, CDR1 is SGHRS, CDR2 YFSETQ. The CDR3 length is 13 residues. The V gene lost 3 bases and the J gene lost 2 bases, with 8 bases spanning the gap. The CDR3 DNA follows: TGCGCCAGCAGCTCCGGACAGAACTATGGCTACACCTTC. Amino acid sequence: CASSSGQNYGYTF.

The table lists this clone with a few counts. The chain has TRBV5-4 and TRBJ1-2, with 9 bases matching TRBD1. With V trimmed by 4 bases and J by 5 bases, 6 bases remained unmatched. This CDR3 is 14 amino acids long. Germline V lookup: CDR1 SGHNT, CDR2 YYREEE (reference sequence). CDR3 amino acids: CASSTWDREYGYTF. For the CDR3, the DNA is TGTGCCAGCAGCACCTGGGACAGGGAGTATGGCTACACCTTC.

The chain is built from TRBV5-1 and TRBJ1-1; D unclear. CDR1 and CDR2 (germline): SGHRS, YFSETQ. V lost 0 bases, J lost 5 bases, and 11 bases lay in between. The CDR3 sequence is 14 residues long. CDR3 region: CASSLDHRWTEAFF. CDR3 nucleotide sequence: TGCGCCAGCAGCTTGGACCACAGATGGACTGAAGCTTTCTTT.

The chain carries TRBV7-2 and TRBJ2-7; D is possibly TRBD2 (6 bases). Germline CDR1 and CDR2: SGHTA and FQGNSA. Between the trimmed V and J ends, which lost 7 bases and 4 bases, there was a span of 14 bases. The CDR3 loop spans 13 amino acids. CDR3 residues: CASTNGGRYEQYF. The CDR3 DNA reads TGTGCCAGCACTAACGGTGGGAGGTACGAGCAGTACTTC. The variable domain in full, completed from reference TRBV7-2 and TRBJ2-7, reads GAGVSQSPSNKVTEKGKDVELRCDPISGHTALYWYRQSLGQGLEFLIYFQGNSAPDKSGLPSDRFSAERTGGSVSTLTIQRTQQEDSAVYLCASTNGGRYEQYFGPGTRLTVT.

This clone was observed once. V usage is TRBV6-5 and J usage is TRBJ1-6; D remains ambiguous. Germline assignment: CDR1 MNHEY and CDR2 SVGAGI. CDR3 length: 13 residues. Trimming stripped 8 bases from V and 7 bases from J, with 12 bases between. CDR3 sequence: CASFLRENSPLHF. The CDR3 DNA reads TGTGCCAGCTTCCTCCGGGAAAATTCACCCCTCCACTTT.

This chain joins TRBV2 and TRBJ1-2, with 7 bases lining up with TRBD1. V lost 10 bases, J lost 7 bases, and 18 bases stayed unmatched. In germline, CDR1 is SNHLY, CDR2 FYNNEI. CDR3 length: 15 residues. The CDR3: CATAAPTGSAGGYTF. Written as DNA, the CDR3 is TGTGCCACAGCGGCCCCGACAGGGTCGGCGGGTGGCTACACCTTC.

CDR3 nucleotide sequence: TGTGCCACCAGCAGAGAGCTAGCGGGGGGGTACCAAGAGACCCAGTACTTC. Encoded protein: CATSRELAGGYQETQYF. The chain has TRBV15 and TRBJ2-5; 12 bases are a match to TRBD2. From germline, CDR1 is LNHNV and CDR2 YYDKDF (reference sequence). The V gene end was trimmed by 0 bases and the J gene end by 0 bases; junction bases not matched to a gene: 2. This CDR3 is 17 amino acids long. The variable domain in full, with the rest retrieved from reference TRBV15 and TRBJ2-5, is DAMVIQNPRYQVTQFGKPVTLSCSQTLNHNVMYWYQQKSSQAPKLLFHYYDKDFNNEADTPDNFQSRRPNTSFCFLDIRSPGLGDTAMYLCATSRELAGGYQETQYFGPGTRLLVL.

This chain uses TRBV6-2 or TRBV6-3 with TRBJ2-7, with TRBD1 matching 7 bases. Germline CDR1 reads MNHEY; CDR2 reads SVGEGT. The CDR3 contains 15 residues. The V gene end was trimmed by 0 bases and the J gene end by 3 bases; junction bases not matched to a gene: 5. The CDR3 here is CASSYSATGIYEQYF. CDR3 coding DNA: TGTGCCAGCAGTTACTCCGCGACAGGGATCTACGAGCAGTACTTC.

CDR3 nucleotides: TGTGCCAGCAGCTCCGAGAATGAAGCTTTCTTT. This codes for CASSSENEAFF. This chain links TRBV3-1 (or the pseudogene TRBV3-2) with TRBJ1-1; D unclear. This CDR3 region has 11 residues. The germline V gene encodes CDR1 LGHDT and CDR2 YNNKEL (reference sequence). The germline V and J ends were trimmed by 5 bases and 7 bases, with 8 bases remaining between them.

This sequence joins TRBV18 and TRBJ1-2; D may be TRBD1 (5 bases). This CDR3 spans 15 amino acids. Germline assignment: CDR1 KGHSH and CDR2 LQKENI. V lost 2 bases, J lost 1 base, and 11 bases lay in between. CDR3: CASSPRPGGNYGYTF. For the CDR3, the DNA is TGTGCCAGCTCACCAAGGCCGGGGGGTAACTATGGCTACACCTTC.

V gene TRBV7-9 combines with J gene TRBJ2-2, with 9 bases identical to TRBD2. V gave up 4 bases and J gave up 3 bases; unmatched junction bases: 3. Germline V gives CDR1 SEHNR, CDR2 FQNEAQ (reference sequence). The CDR3 contains 15 residues. The DNA of the CDR3 is TGTGCCAGCAGCTCGACTAGCGGATACACCGGGGAGCTGTTTTTT. It encodes CASSSTSGYTGELFF.